The present T cell receptor beta chain was sequenced within a study of cytomegalovirus exposure and HLA in healthy donors. Vbeta (60) and Jbeta (13) primers were used in the PCR. The table came from immunoSEQ multiplex PCR; TCRdb's copy has only in-frame clones and leaves some out. The table includes 180,000 or so clones, roughly 83% detected once. CDR3 length equals 16 residues. Per the germline V gene, CDR1 is LGHNA and CDR2 is YSLEER. Trimming took off 2 bases at V and 4 bases at J, with 16 bases between the two ends. The origin of this receptor is a woman in her forties or fifties in good health and CMV-seronegative. The chain combines TRBV4-3 with TRBJ2-3; a possible D gene is TRBD2 (6 bases). The sequencing sample was made of PBMCs. CDR3: CASSQSLGGAADTQYF. Here the CDR3 DNA reads TGCGCCAGCAGCCAATCTCTAGGCGGGGCCGCAGATACGCAGTATTTT.